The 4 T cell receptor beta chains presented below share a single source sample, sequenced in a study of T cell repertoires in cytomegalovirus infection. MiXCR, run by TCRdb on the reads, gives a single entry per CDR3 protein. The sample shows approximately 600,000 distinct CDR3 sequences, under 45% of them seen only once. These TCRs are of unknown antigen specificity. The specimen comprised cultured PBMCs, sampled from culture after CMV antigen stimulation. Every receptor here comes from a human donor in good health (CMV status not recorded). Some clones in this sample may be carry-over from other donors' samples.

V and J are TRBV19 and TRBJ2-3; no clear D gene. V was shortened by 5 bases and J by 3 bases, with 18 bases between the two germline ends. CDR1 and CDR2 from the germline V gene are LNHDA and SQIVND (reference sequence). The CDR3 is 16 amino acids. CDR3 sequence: CASSSGGPELTDTQYF. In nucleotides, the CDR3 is TGTGCCAGTAGTTCGGGCGGTCCCGAACTAACAGATACGCAGTATTTT.

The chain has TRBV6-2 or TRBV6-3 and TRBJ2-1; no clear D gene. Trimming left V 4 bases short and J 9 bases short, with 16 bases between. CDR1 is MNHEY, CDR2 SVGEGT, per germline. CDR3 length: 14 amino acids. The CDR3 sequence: CASSSTGSGGEQFF. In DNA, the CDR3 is TGTGCCAGCAGTTCGACCGGGTCCGGCGGTGAGCAGTTCTTC.

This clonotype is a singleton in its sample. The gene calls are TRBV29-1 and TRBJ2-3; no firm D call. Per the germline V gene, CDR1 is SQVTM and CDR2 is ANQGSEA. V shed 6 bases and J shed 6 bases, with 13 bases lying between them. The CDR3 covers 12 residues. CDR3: CSVALGSDTQYF. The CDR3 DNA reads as TGCAGCGTAGCTCTAGGGTCCGATACGCAGTATTTT.

The CDR3 coding sequence is TGTGCCAGCAGCTTGGGAGGGGGGATCGCCTATGGCTACACCTTC. Protein product: CASSLGGGIAYGYTF. The gene calls are TRBV7-2 and TRBJ1-2; a weak D match, TRBD1 (6 bases). V was clipped by 3 bases and J by 4 bases, with 15 bases between them. This CDR3 region has 15 residues. Germline CDR1 and CDR2: SGHTA and FQGNSA.